The present T cell receptor (beta chain) was sequenced within a study of identical twins. This clonotype occurred many times. As yet, its antigen is unknown. A universal primer site was created by template switching, with the cDNA bearing unique molecular identifiers. Each CDR3 protein is one row after TCRdb ran MiXCR on the 5' RACE reads. Here the sample spans about 240,000 distinct CDR3 sequences, 6% to 8% being singletons. Findings and caveats of the study: When twins shared out-of-frame alpha sequences, those sequences had excess low generation probability. Conclusions rested on cross-sectional statistics rather than following the same donors. A lower insertion count was a feature of abundant cord blood beta clonotypes, with no such feature in memory repertoires.

These records were also assigned to another study, of yellow fever vaccine responses in identical twins.

Input material: CD8+ T cells sorted from blood. The TCR was taken from a woman aged 18-35 years in good health.

The CDR3 DNA reads TGCAGCGGCCTTAGCGGGAGCTCTTACGAGCAGTACTTC. Amino acids: CSGLSGSSYEQYF. The V gene is TRBV29-1, the J gene TRBJ2-7; 9 nucleotides align to TRBD2. The CDR3 contains 13 residues. Germline CDR1 is SQVTM and CDR2 is ANQGSEA. V was clipped by 7 bases and J by 4 bases; unmatched bases: 8.